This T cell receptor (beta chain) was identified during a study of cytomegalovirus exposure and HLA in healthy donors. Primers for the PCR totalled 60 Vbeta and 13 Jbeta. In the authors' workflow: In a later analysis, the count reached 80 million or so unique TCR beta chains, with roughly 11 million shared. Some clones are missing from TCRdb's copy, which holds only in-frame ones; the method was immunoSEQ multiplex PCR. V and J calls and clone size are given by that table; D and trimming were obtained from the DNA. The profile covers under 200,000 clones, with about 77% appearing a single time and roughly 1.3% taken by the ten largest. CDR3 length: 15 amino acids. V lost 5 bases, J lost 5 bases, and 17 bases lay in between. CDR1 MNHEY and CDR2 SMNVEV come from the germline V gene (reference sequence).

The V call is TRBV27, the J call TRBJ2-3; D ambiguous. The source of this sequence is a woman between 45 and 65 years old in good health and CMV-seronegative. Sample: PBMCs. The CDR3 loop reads CASSPFGEPRDTQYF. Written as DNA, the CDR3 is TGTGCCAGCAGTCCGTTTGGAGAGCCCAGAGATACGCAGTATTTT.